Below are 27 T cell receptor beta chains sequenced from a single sample in a study of cytomegalovirus exposure and HLA in healthy donors. PCR was performed using 60 Vbeta and 13 Jbeta primers. Only in-frame clones appear in the TCRdb table, and some are missing; sequencing was by immunoSEQ multiplex PCR. The table records 120,000 or so clones, about 72% of them present only once. Sequenced input: PBMCs. Receptor source: a young man in good health and CMV-seropositive.

The chain employs TRBV6-6 and TRBJ2-1, with 7 bases aligning to TRBD2. V lost 10 bases and J lost 2; bases outside the gene matches: 5. This CDR3 has 13 residues. Per germline, CDR1 MNHNY and CDR2 SVGAGI (reference sequence). CDR3 DNA sequence: TGTGCCATAGGGGCGGGAGCCTACAATGAGCAGTTCTTC. As protein: CAIGAGAYNEQFF.

This chain joins TRBV5-8 and TRBJ1-4, with 7 nucleotides matching TRBD1. This CDR3 spans 14 amino acids. The trim removed 4 bases at V and 7 bases at J, leaving 7 bases unmatched. Germline lookup yields CDR1 SGHTS and CDR2 YDEGEE. The CDR3 nucleotides are TGTGCCAGCAGCCTTTACAGGGGCGGTGAAAAACTGTTTTTT. Protein product: CASSLYRGGEKLFF.

This clone was detected once. The chain links TRBV9 to TRBJ2-7, with 8 bases identical to TRBD1. This CDR3 comprises 13 residues. The germline V gene has CDR1 SGDLS and CDR2 YYNGEE. V was clipped by 5 bases and J by 2 bases; unmatched bases: 3. The CDR3 DNA sequence: TGTGCCAGCAGTCCGGGACAGGCCTACGAGCAGTACTTC. As protein: CASSPGQAYEQYF.

V gene TRBV13 combines with J gene TRBJ2-2, with 10 bases identical to TRBD1. CDR3 length: 16 amino acids. V lost 2 bases, J lost 4 bases, and 4 bases stayed unmatched. The germline V gene has CDR1 PRHDT and CDR2 FYEKMQ (reference sequence). The CDR3 spells CASSLRTGGGTGELFF. DNA for the CDR3: TGTGCCAGCAGCTTAAGGACAGGGGGAGGCACCGGGGAGCTGTTTTTT.

V gene TRBV5-6 combines with J gene TRBJ2-1, with TRBD2 matching 7 bases. The junction had 10 bases not matched to a gene; V was cut back by 0 bases and J by 7 bases. Germline lookup yields CDR1 SGHDT and CDR2 YYEEEE. The CDR3 runs to 16 residues. The CDR3 region has the DNA TGTGCCAGCAGCTTGGTACTAGCGCGAGGGCTGAATGAGCAGTTCTTC. Protein product: CASSLVLARGLNEQFF.

This clone showed up just a few times. The chain has TRBV27 and TRBJ2-3, with D uncertain. The germline CDR1 and CDR2 sequences are MNHEY and SMNVEV (reference sequence). V was clipped by 5 bases and J by 5 bases, with 11 bases between them. The CDR3 is made up of 13 amino acids. The DNA of the CDR3 is TGTGCCAGCAGTCAGACATGGGTAGATACGCAGTATTTT. As protein: CASSQTWVDTQYF.

The chain employs TRBV5-4 and TRBJ2-5, with 8 bases identical to TRBD2. J lost 5 bases, V lost 1 base, and 7 bases had no gene match. In germline, CDR1 is SGHNT, CDR2 YYREEE (reference sequence). The CDR3 totals 15 residues. CDR3 protein: CASSLYREGPETQYF. The CDR3 DNA reads TGTGCCAGCAGCTTGTACCGGGAGGGCCCTGAGACCCAGTACTTC.

This clone was counted only a few times. The J gene is TRBJ1-1, the V gene TRBV10-3, with D hard to call. V was trimmed by 8 bases and J by 4 bases, leaving 17 bases between them. The CDR3 covers 14 residues. Germline CDR1 is ENHRY and CDR2 is SYGVKD. CDR3 protein: CAIQEADRSTEAFF. The CDR3 coding sequence is TGTGCCATCCAAGAGGCTGACCGGAGCACTGAAGCTTTCTTT.

The chain links TRBV10-3 to TRBJ1-1; 9 bases map to TRBD1. Trimming cost V 6 bases and J 2 bases; bases outside gene matches: 4. The CDR3 length is 14 residues. Germline CDR1 is ENHRY and CDR2 is SYGVKD. The CDR3 nucleotides read TGTGCCATCAGCTTACAGGGGGCAAACACTGAAGCTTTCTTT. It is translated as CAISLQGANTEAFF.

CDR3 nucleotide sequence: TGTGCCAGCAGGGCTACAGGGGCTGGGGCCAACGTCCTGACTTTC. Protein product: CASRATGAGANVLTF. This chain links TRBV6-6 with TRBJ2-6, with 7 bases lining up with TRBD1. The CDR3 covers 15 residues. Germline V lookup: CDR1 MNHNY, CDR2 SVGAGI (reference sequence). The J segment lost 2 bases and the V segment lost 6 bases, leaving 4 bases of the junction unmatched.

This chain's CDR3 is CASSGAEDYEQYF. The CDR3 bases are TGTGCCAGTAGTGGGGCGGAAGACTACGAGCAGTACTTC. The chain couples TRBV19 to TRBJ2-7; D perhaps matches TRBD1 (5 bases). This CDR3 region has 13 residues. Germline V gene lookup returns CDR1 LNHDA and CDR2 SQIVND (reference sequence). V lost 5 bases and J 3 bases, leaving 11 bases between the germline ends.

This clone was counted only a few times. The rearrangement links TRBV28 to TRBJ1-4, with TRBD1 identical over 7 bases. CDR1 and CDR2 (germline): MDHEN, SYDVKM. The CDR3 length is 14 residues. V shed 7 bases and J 10 bases; nucleotides not matched to a gene: 12. The CDR3 spells CASIHRGSGRKLFF. For the CDR3, the DNA is TGTGCCAGCATCCACAGGGGATCAGGTAGAAAACTGTTTTTT.

In DNA form, the CDR3 reads TGTGCCAGTAGTATCCAGGGTGGCAATCAGCCCCAGCATTTT. This codes for CASSIQGGNQPQHF. The V call is TRBV19, the J call TRBJ1-5, with a possible D match to TRBD1 (5 bases). Germline lookup yields CDR1 LNHDA and CDR2 SQIVND (reference sequence). The V end was cut by 3 bases, the J end by 2 bases, with 8 bases between. The CDR3 is 14 residues long.

In its sample, this clone was seen once. The chain combines TRBV29-1 with TRBJ2-1; 10 bases align to TRBD2. The V gene's germline CDR1 is SQVTM and CDR2 ANQGSEA. The trim removed 6 bases at V and 8 bases at J, leaving 10 bases unmatched. This CDR3 has 14 residues. CDR3 nucleotides: TGCAGCGTCAGAGAGCTAGCGGGAGTTCATGAGCAGTTCTTC. It specifies CSVRELAGVHEQFF.

This chain joins TRBV15 and TRBJ2-5; D is undetermined. The J call is uncertain, as TRBJ2-7 better fits the DNA end. Germline CDR1 and CDR2: LNHNV and YYDKDF (reference sequence). The CDR3 runs to 13 residues. The CDR3 is CATFRGSSYEQYF. CDR3 nucleotides: TGTGCCACTTTCCGAGGCAGTTCCTACGAGCAGTACTTC.

There are a few counts of this clone. This chain links TRBV6-5 with TRBJ1-1; D gene unclear. The CDR3 loop spans 16 amino acids. Germline lookup yields CDR1 MNHEY and CDR2 SVGAGI. Trimming took off 1 base at V and 0 bases at J, with 12 bases between the two ends. CDR3 nucleotide sequence: TGTGCCAGCAGTTACTATTTCTCCGGTATGAACACTGAAGCTTTCTTT. Residues: CASSYYFSGMNTEAFF.

This clone was counted only a few times. This chain joins TRBV6-5 and TRBJ2-6; D gene uncertain. The CDR3 covers 15 residues. V lost 6 bases and J 0 bases, leaving 9 bases between the germline ends. Germline values: CDR1 MNHEY, CDR2 SVGAGI. The CDR3 sequence: CASSQTSSGANVLTF. DNA for the CDR3: TGTGCCAGCAGCCAAACGAGCTCTGGGGCCAACGTCCTGACTTTC.

The chain links TRBV5-1 to TRBJ2-4; a possible D gene is TRBD1 (6 bases). Germline assignment: CDR1 SGHRS and CDR2 YFSETQ. V lost 4 bases and J 3 bases, leaving 17 bases between the germline ends. The CDR3 loop spans 16 amino acids. CDR3 in DNA: TGCGCCAGCAGCCCTACCGGACAGCCCGACAAAAACATTCAGTACTTC. Encoded protein: CASSPTGQPDKNIQYF.

This rearrangement joins TRBV11-2 to TRBJ2-7; TRBD2 matches at 7 bases. The CDR3 totals 15 residues. The J segment lost 2 bases and the V segment lost 5 bases, leaving 9 bases of the junction unmatched. The V gene's germline CDR1 is SGHAT and CDR2 FQNNGV. CDR3 loop: CASSLGGGWTYEQYF. CDR3 bases: TGTGCCAGCAGCCTGGGGGGGGGATGGACCTACGAGCAGTACTTC.

The chain recombines TRBV29-1 with TRBJ1-2; 8 positions match TRBD1. This CDR3 has 11 residues. Per germline, CDR1 SQVTM and CDR2 ANQGSEA. Unmatched junction bases numbered 4, after V lost 6 bases and J lost 7 bases. CDR3 protein: CSVYRGGGYTF. The CDR3 coding sequence is TGCAGCGTCTACAGGGGGGGTGGCTACACCTTC.

V is TRBV5-1 and J is TRBJ2-3; no clear D. CDR1 and CDR2 from the germline V gene are SGHRS and YFSETQ. CDR3 size: 14 residues. Deletions cut 0 bases from V and 6 bases from J, with 11 bases between. Here the CDR3 DNA reads TGCGCCAGCAGCTTGGAAAGTTCAGTGGATACGCAGTATTTT. Amino acids: CASSLESSVDTQYF.

The CDR3 region is CASRPTLAANTGELFF. The CDR3 DNA reads TGTGCCAGCAGGCCAACTCTAGCGGCGAACACCGGGGAGCTGTTTTTT. J is TRBJ2-2 and V is TRBV4-2; the match to TRBD2 covers 7 bases. CDR1 LGHNA and CDR2 YNFKEQ come from the germline V gene. The CDR3 is 16 residues long. V was clipped by 6 bases and J by 0 bases; unmatched bases: 7.

This rearrangement joins TRBV6-4 to TRBJ2-3; 7 nucleotides agree with TRBD2. CDR3 length: 15 amino acids. CDR1 is MRHNA, CDR2 SNTAGT, per germline. The ends lost 0 bases at V and 5 bases at J; junction bases unmatched: 5. CDR3 in amino acids: CASSDSGRVRDTQYF. The DNA for the CDR3 is TGTGCCAGCAGTGACTCGGGGAGGGTGCGAGATACGCAGTATTTT.

The chain combines TRBV28 with TRBJ2-4; the D gene is possibly TRBD1 (5 bases). V lost 3 bases to trimming and J lost 0 bases, with 15 bases between them. The CDR3 runs to 17 residues. Germline CDR1 is MDHEN and CDR2 is SYDVKM. The CDR3 region has the DNA TGTGCCAGCAGTTTTATAAGACAGATACTAGCCAAAAACATTCAGTACTTC. Encoded protein: CASSFIRQILAKNIQYF.

In this sample, this clone turned up once. The chain is built from TRBV15 and TRBJ2-3; 7 nucleotides agree with TRBD1. The J segment lost 0 bases and the V segment lost 3 bases, leaving 6 bases of the junction unmatched. Germline loops: CDR1 LNHNV, CDR2 YYDKDF (reference sequence). The CDR3 sequence is 16 residues long. The CDR3 here is CATSRRQGPSTDTQYF. For the CDR3, the DNA is TGTGCCACCAGCAGGCGACAGGGACCTAGCACAGATACGCAGTATTTT.

The rearrangement links TRBV13 to TRBJ2-1; D is possibly TRBD2 (6 bases). This CDR3 has 16 residues. V dropped 0 bases and J dropped 4 bases, with 13 bases sitting between them. CDR1 PRHDT and CDR2 FYEKMQ come from the germline V gene (reference sequence). CDR3 residues: CASSLGPAGRYNEQFF. In DNA form, the CDR3 reads TGTGCCAGCAGCTTAGGACCCGCGGGAAGGTACAATGAGCAGTTCTTC. Full variable domain (outside the CDR3, taken from reference TRBV13 and TRBJ2-1): AAGVIQSPRHLIKEKRETATLKCYPIPRHDTVYWYQQGPGQDPQFLISFYEKMQSDKGSIPDRFSAQQFSDYHSELNMSSLELGDSALYFCASSLGPAGRYNEQFFGPGTRLTVL.

This sequence joins TRBV27 and TRBJ2-1; D remains unclear. Germline V gene sequence: CDR1 MNHEY, CDR2 SMNVEV (reference sequence). The V gene lost 0 bases and the J gene lost 9 bases, with 9 bases spanning the gap. CDR3 length: 13 amino acids. CDR3 sequence reads: CASSLSENSEQFF. CDR3 DNA sequence: TGTGCCAGCAGTTTATCAGAAAATAGTGAGCAGTTCTTC.